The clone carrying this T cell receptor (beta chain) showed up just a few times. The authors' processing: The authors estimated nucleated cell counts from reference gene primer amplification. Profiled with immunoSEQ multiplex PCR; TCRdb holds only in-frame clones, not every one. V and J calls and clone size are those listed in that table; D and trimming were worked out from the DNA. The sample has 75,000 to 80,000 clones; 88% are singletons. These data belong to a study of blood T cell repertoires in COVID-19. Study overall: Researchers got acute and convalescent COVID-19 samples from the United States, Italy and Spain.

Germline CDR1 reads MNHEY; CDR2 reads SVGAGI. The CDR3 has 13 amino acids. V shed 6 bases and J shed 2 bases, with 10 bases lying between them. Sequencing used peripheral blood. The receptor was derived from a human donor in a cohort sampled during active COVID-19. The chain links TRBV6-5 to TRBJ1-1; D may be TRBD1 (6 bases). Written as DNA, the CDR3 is TGTGCCAGCAGCCCCAGGGGAAACACTGAAGCTTTCTTT. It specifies CASSPRGNTEAFF.